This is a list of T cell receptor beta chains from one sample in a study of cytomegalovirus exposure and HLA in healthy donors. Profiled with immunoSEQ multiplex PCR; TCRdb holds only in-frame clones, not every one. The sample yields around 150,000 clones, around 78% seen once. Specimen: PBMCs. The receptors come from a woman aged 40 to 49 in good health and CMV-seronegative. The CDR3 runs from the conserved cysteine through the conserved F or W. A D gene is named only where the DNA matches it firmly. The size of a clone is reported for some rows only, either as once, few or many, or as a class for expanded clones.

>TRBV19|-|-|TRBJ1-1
CASIHRAVAEAFF
TGTGCCAGTATTCACAGGGCGGTCGCTGAAGCTTTCTTT
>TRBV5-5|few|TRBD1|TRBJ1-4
CASSSGGIGRSEKLFF
TGTGCCAGCAGCTCAGGGGGTATTGGACGGAGTGAAAAACTGTTTTTT
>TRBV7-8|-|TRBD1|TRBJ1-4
CASSLGGTGKEKLFF
TGTGCCAGCAGCTTAGGGGGGACAGGGAAGGAAAAACTGTTTTTT
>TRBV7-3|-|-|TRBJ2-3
CASSPGTSTDTQYF
TGTGCCAGCAGCCCAGGGACTAGCACAGATACGCAGTATTTT
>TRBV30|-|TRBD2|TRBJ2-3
CAWSGIAGYTDTQYF
TGTGCCTGGAGTGGAATAGCGGGGTACACAGATACGCAGTATTTT
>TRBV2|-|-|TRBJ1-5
CASSLNSNQPQHF
TGTGCCAGCAGCCTAAATAGCAATCAGCCCCAGCATTTT
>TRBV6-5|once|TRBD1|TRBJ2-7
CASSYGQGIAYEQYF
TGTGCCAGCAGTTATGGACAGGGAATCGCGTACGAGCAGTACTTC
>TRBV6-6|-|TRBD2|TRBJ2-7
CASSPAGGPGGQYF
TGTGCCAGCAGCCCGGCGGGAGGCCCGGGGGGGCAGTACTTC
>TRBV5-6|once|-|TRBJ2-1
CASSLDSFEQFF
TGTGCCAGCAGCTTGGACAGCTTTGAGCAGTTCTTC
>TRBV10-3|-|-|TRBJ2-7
CAISESQGISYEQYF
TGTGCCATCAGTGAGTCCCAGGGAATTTCCTACGAGCAGTACTTC
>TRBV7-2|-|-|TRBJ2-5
CASSRDRGSETQYF
TGTGCCAGCAGCAGAGACCGAGGGAGCGAGACCCAGTACTTC
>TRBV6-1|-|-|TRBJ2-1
CASSDPSTDEQFF
TGTGCCAGCAGTGATCCGAGTACAGATGAGCAGTTCTTC
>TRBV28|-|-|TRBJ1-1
CASIKLGGTEAFF
TGTGCCAGCATCAAGCTGGGGGGCACTGAAGCTTTCTTT
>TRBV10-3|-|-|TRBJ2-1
CAISERTNGNEQFF
TGTGCCATCAGTGAAAGGACTAACGGCAATGAGCAGTTCTTC
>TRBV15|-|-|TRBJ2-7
CATSSRRGEQYF
TGTGCCACCAGCAGTCGAAGGGGCGAGCAGTACTTC
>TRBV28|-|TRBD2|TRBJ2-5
CASSSTIAGGGETQYF
TGTGCCAGCAGTTCCACGATAGCGGGAGGGGGGGAGACCCAGTACTTC
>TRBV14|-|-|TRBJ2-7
CASSRGLHSYEQYF
TGTGCCAGCTCTCGGGGACTCCACTCCTACGAGCAGTACTTC
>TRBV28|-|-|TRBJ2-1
CASSLYAEYNEQFF
TGTGCCAGCAGTTTATATGCGGAATACAATGAGCAGTTCTTC
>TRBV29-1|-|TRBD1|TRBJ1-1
CSAGGRNTEAFF
TGCAGCGCAGGGGGGAGGAACACTGAAGCTTTCTTT
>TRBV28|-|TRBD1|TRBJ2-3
CASSARGQGKCTDTQYF
TGTGCCAGCAGTGCGCGGGGACAGGGTAAGTGCACAGATACGCAGTATTTT
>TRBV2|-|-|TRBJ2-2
CASGRDSTGELFF
TGTGCCAGCGGAAGAGACTCCACCGGGGAGCTGTTTTTT
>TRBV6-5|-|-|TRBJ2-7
CASSYGRREGYEQYF
TGTGCCAGCAGTTACGGCAGGCGTGAGGGTTACGAGCAGTACTTC
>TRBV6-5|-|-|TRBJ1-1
CASRQVTTPPGEAFF
TGTGCCAGCAGGCAAGTTACAACCCCGCCAGGGGAAGCTTTCTTT
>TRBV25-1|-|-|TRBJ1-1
CASSDSMNTEAFF
TGTGCCAGCAGTGATTCAATGAACACTGAAGCTTTCTTT
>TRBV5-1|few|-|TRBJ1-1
CASAEGESEAFF
TGCGCCAGCGCCGAAGGAGAATCTGAAGCTTTCTTT
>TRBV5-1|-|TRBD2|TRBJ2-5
CASSLGLWTSGKGYQETQYF
TGCGCCAGCAGCTTGGGCCTTTGGACTAGCGGGAAGGGGTACCAAGAGACCCAGTACTTC
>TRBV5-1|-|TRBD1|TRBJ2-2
CASSSGQGKYTGELFF
TGCGCCAGCAGCTCGGGACAGGGGAAGTACACCGGGGAGCTGTTTTTT
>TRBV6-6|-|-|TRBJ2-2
CASSPRFGDTGELFF
TGTGCCAGCAGTCCGCGGTTTGGAGACACCGGGGAGCTGTTTTTT
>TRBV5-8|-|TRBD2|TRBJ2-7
CASSRLAGSYEQYF
TGTGCCAGCAGCCGACTAGCAGGATCCTACGAGCAGTACTTC
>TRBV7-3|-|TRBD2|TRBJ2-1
CASSLRPSGSYNEQFF
TGTGCCAGCAGCTTAAGGCCTAGCGGCTCCTACAATGAGCAGTTCTTC
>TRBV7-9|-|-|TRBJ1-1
CASSLRGTEAFF
TGTGCCAGCAGCCTTAGAGGCACTGAAGCTTTCTTT
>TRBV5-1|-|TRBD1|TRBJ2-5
CASSLADRGYQETQYF
TGCGCCAGCAGCTTGGCGGACAGGGGGTACCAAGAGACCCAGTACTTC
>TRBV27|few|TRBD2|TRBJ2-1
CASSPLAGWAEQFF
TGTGCCAGCAGCCCTCTAGCGGGATGGGCTGAGCAGTTCTTC
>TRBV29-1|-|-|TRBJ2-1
CSVGAGLNEQFF
TGCAGCGTTGGGGCGGGACTTAATGAGCAGTTCTTC
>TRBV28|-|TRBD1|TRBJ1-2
CASSRQGVGYGYTF
TGTGCCAGCAGTAGGCAGGGGGTGGGGTATGGCTACACCTTC
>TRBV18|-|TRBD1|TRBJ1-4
CASSPPTGYGTNEKLFF
TGTGCCAGCTCACCACCGACAGGGTATGGAACTAATGAAAAACTGTTTTTT
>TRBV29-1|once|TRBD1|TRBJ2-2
CSVLDRVNTGELFF
TGCAGCGTTCTGGACAGGGTGAACACCGGGGAGCTGTTTTTT
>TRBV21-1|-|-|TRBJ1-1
CASSKAHKGDLTEAFF
TGTGCCAGCAGCAAAGCGCACAAGGGGGATCTCACTGAAGCTTTCTTT
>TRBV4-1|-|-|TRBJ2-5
CASSQRGETQYF
TGCGCCAGCAGCCAAAGGGGGGAGACCCAGTACTTC
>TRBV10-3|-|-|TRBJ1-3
CAISEGAGLDLSGNTIYF
TGTGCCATCAGTGAAGGGGCAGGGCTCGACCTCTCTGGAAACACCATATATTTT
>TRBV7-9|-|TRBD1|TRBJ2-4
CASSPRQGDVIAKNIQYF
TGTGCCAGCAGCCCTAGACAGGGGGACGTAATAGCCAAAAACATTCAGTACTTC
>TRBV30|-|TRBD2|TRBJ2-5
CAWSVRAGVKTQYF
TGTGCCTGGAGTGTACGCGCGGGAGTAAAGACCCAGTACTTC
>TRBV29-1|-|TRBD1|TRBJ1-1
CSGERGPEAFF
TGCAGCGGCGAGAGGGGGCCGGAAGCTTTCTTT
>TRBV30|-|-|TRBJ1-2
CAWNSNGGYTF
TGTGCCTGGAATTCCAATGGCGGCTACACCTTC
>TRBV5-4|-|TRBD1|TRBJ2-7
CASSLVETGFDEQYF
TGTGCCAGCAGCTTGGTTGAGACAGGGTTCGACGAGCAGTACTTC
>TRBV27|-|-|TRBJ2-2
CAARSGQNTGELFF
TGTGCCGCACGGAGCGGCCAGAACACCGGGGAGCTGTTTTTT
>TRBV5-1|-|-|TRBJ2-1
CAGRPGGRVISYNEQFF
TGCGCCGGCCGACCCGGAGGGCGGGTAATTTCCTACAATGAGCAGTTCTTC
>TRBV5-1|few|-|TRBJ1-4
CASSLEAGQGEKLFF
TGCGCCAGCAGCTTGGAAGCGGGACAAGGTGAAAAACTGTTTTTT
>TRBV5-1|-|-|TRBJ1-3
CASSFNIDSGNTIYF
TGCGCCAGCAGCTTTAACATCGACTCTGGAAACACCATATATTTT
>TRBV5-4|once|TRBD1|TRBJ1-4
CASSSGQGKSNEKLFF
TGTGCCAGCAGCTCGGGACAGGGAAAGTCTAATGAAAAACTGTTTTTT
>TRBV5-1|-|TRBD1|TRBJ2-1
CASSPGTDWRNEQFF
TGCGCCAGCAGCCCGGGGACAGACTGGCGGAATGAGCAGTTCTTC
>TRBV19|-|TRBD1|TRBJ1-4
CASSQPFGTGVGEKLFF
TGTGCCAGTAGCCAACCCTTCGGGACAGGGGTTGGAGAAAAACTGTTTTTT